Each of the 19 T cell receptor beta chains below was sequenced from the same sample in a study of OX40 agonist ivuxolimab in advanced cancers. Sequencing used immunoSEQ multiplex PCR; TCRdb keeps in-frame clones, though not all of them. The table includes under 65,000 clones, roughly 85% detected once. The input for sequencing was CD4+ or CD8+ T cells sorted from blood, taken in a trial of the OX40 agonist ivuxolimab. These receptors were collected from an adult with an advanced solid tumor such as melanoma, head and neck, liver or kidney cancer.

The V call is TRBV7-9, the J call TRBJ2-7; perhaps D is TRBD1 or TRBD2 (5 bases each). The CDR3 extends over 14 amino acids. Between the trimmed V and J ends, which lost 7 bases and 7 bases, there was a span of 20 bases. CDR1 is SEHNR, CDR2 FQNEAQ, per germline (reference sequence). CDR3 in DNA: TGTGCCAGCAACCTTGACAGTCCTACGGGGGAGCAGTACTTC. Protein product: CASNLDSPTGEQYF.

This chain links TRBV10-3 with TRBJ1-2, with 9 bases aligning to TRBD1. J lost 6 bases, V lost 6 bases, and 5 bases had no gene match. The CDR3 length is 13 residues. CDR1 and CDR2 (germline): ENHRY, SYGVKD. CDR3 bases: TGTGCCATCAGCTACAGGGGGCGGGATGGCTACACCTTC. The encoded protein is CAISYRGRDGYTF.

V and J are TRBV7-8 and TRBJ2-7; the D is unclear. V was shortened by 5 bases and J by 3 bases, with 20 bases between the two germline ends. CDR1 SGHVS and CDR2 FQNEAQ come from the germline V gene. The CDR3 is made up of 16 amino acids. CDR3 in amino acids: CASSASLRNRGYEQYF. The CDR3 nucleotides are TGTGCCAGCAGCGCCTCCCTCCGGAACCGAGGCTACGAGCAGTACTTC. Using reference TRBV7-8 and TRBJ2-7 for the parts outside the CDR3, the full variable domain is GAGVSQSPRYKVAKRGQDVALRCDPISGHVSLFWYQQALGQGPEFLTYFQNEAQLDKSGLPSDRFFAERPEGSVSTLKIQRTQQEDSAVYLCASSASLRNRGYEQYFGPGTRLTVT.

V usage is TRBV11-3 and J usage is TRBJ1-1, with D possibly matching TRBD1 (6 bases). The CDR3 loop spans 14 amino acids. Germline CDR1 is SGHNT and CDR2 is YENEEA. V was pared by 0 bases and J by 1 base, with 6 bases between. As DNA, the CDR3 is TGTGCCAGCAGCTTAGACAGGGGGAACACTGAAGCTTTCTTT. This sequence encodes CASSLDRGNTEAFF.

The J gene is TRBJ2-2, the V gene TRBV18; D is unclear. Germline V gene data show CDR1 as KGHSH and CDR2 as LQKENI. This CDR3 has 18 residues. V gave up 3 bases and J gave up 2 bases, with 19 bases separating them. The CDR3 nucleotides read TGTGCCAGCTCACCCCTGGGGTGGGCGCCCACTAACACCGGGGAGCTGTTTTTT. It encodes CASSPLGWAPTNTGELFF.

The genes are TRBV5-6 and TRBJ1-6; unclear D gene. This CDR3 spans 18 amino acids. The germline gives CDR1 SGHDT, CDR2 YYEEEE. V lost 2 bases to trimming and J lost 0 bases, with 15 bases between them. CDR3: CASSFKPLGSSYNSPLHF. CDR3 in DNA: TGTGCCAGCAGCTTTAAGCCCCTGGGGAGCTCCTATAATTCACCCCTCCACTTT.

This clone was observed once. The V and J genes are TRBV18 and TRBJ2-7; 8 bases agree with TRBD1. V gave up 3 bases and J gave up 5 bases; unmatched junction bases: 6. The CDR3 is 14 amino acids. Germline values: CDR1 KGHSH, CDR2 LQKENI. The DNA of the CDR3 is TGTGCCAGCTCACCCGACAGGGGAGTCCACGAGCAGTACTTC. Its protein is CASSPDRGVHEQYF.

The chain employs TRBV4-2 and TRBJ2-3; TRBD1 might be the D (6 bases). Per germline, CDR1 LGHNA and CDR2 YNFKEQ. V lost 4 bases to trimming and J lost 4 bases, with 15 bases between them. The CDR3 has 15 amino acids. CDR3 protein: CASSPSGALADTQYF. DNA for the CDR3: TGTGCCAGCAGCCCCTCAGGGGCACTCGCAGATACGCAGTATTTT.

The chain couples TRBV6-6 to TRBJ2-3; 9 positions match TRBD1. The CDR3 has 14 amino acids. The germline V gene encodes CDR1 MNHNY and CDR2 SVGAGI (reference sequence). Trimming cost V 6 bases and J 5 bases; bases outside gene matches: 6. The CDR3 sequence is CASRTGTGRDTQYF. For the CDR3, the DNA is TGTGCCAGCAGAACCGGGACAGGGAGAGATACGCAGTATTTT.

The chain couples TRBV6-5 to TRBJ2-7; 7 bases agree with TRBD1. V dropped 4 bases and J dropped 3; count of bases not matched to a gene: 6. The CDR3 is made up of 14 amino acids. Per the germline V gene, CDR1 is MNHEY and CDR2 is SVGAGI. In DNA, the CDR3 is TGTGCCAGCAGTTCCGGACAGGAGGTCTACGAGCAGTACTTC. It codes for CASSSGQEVYEQYF.

The chain recombines TRBV19 with TRBJ1-1; 8 bases map to TRBD1. The CDR3 extends over 15 amino acids. Germline values: CDR1 LNHDA, CDR2 SQIVND (reference sequence). V lost 7 bases and J lost 1; bases outside the gene matches: 8. The CDR3 loop is CASKAGGAGNTEAFF. CDR3 nucleotide sequence: TGTGCCAGTAAGGCAGGGGGCGCCGGGAACACTGAAGCTTTCTTT.

V is TRBV18 and J is TRBJ2-7, with 10 bases identical to TRBD1. The V segment lost 4 bases and the J segment 4 bases; nucleotides outside the gene matches: 7. The germline gives CDR1 KGHSH, CDR2 LQKENI. The CDR3 is made up of 15 amino acids. The CDR3 sequence is CASSLSGQGMYEQYF. The CDR3 DNA is TGTGCCAGCTCACTATCGGGACAGGGGATGTACGAGCAGTACTTC.

The rearrangement links TRBV29-1 to TRBJ2-5; D may correspond to TRBD1 or TRBD2 (5 bases each). V was cut by 4 bases and J by 1 base, with 7 bases left in between. Germline values: CDR1 SQVTM, CDR2 ANQGSEA. The CDR3 totals 12 residues. As DNA, the CDR3 is TGCAGCGTTGTGAGGGGCCAAGAGACCCAGTACTTC. It codes for CSVVRGQETQYF.

The chain carries TRBV6-5 and TRBJ2-7; TRBD1 aligns across 10 bases. The CDR3 is 15 amino acids. The junction had 10 bases not matched to a gene; V was cut back by 4 bases and J by 7 bases. Germline lookup yields CDR1 MNHEY and CDR2 SVGAGI. The DNA of the CDR3 is TGTGCCAGCAGTTCAGGACAGGGGGAAGGTAGGGAGCAGTACTTC. It is translated as CASSSGQGEGREQYF.

This clone was recorded once. The chain joins TRBV2 to TRBJ2-5; the D is unclear. Germline V gives CDR1 SNHLY, CDR2 FYNNEI. The CDR3 runs 14 residues. With 1 base removed from V and 6 bases from J, the gap between germline ends came to 12 bases. In DNA, the CDR3 is TGTGCCAGCAGTGAAGGGTACCCCCCCAAGACCCAGTACTTC. This encodes CASSEGYPPKTQYF.

V gene TRBV10-2 combines with J gene TRBJ1-3, with 7 nucleotides matching TRBD1. Germline V lookup: CDR1 WSHSY, CDR2 SAAADI. V was clipped by 7 bases and J by 4 bases; unmatched bases: 7. The CDR3 has 14 amino acids. CDR3 region: CASTPRGGGNTIYF. The CDR3 DNA sequence: TGCGCCAGCACCCCCCGAGGGGGCGGAAACACCATATATTTT.

On this clone itself: This sample includes further DNA sequences coding for the same CDR3. This chain joins TRBV6-5 and TRBJ2-3, with 10 positions matching TRBD2. The CDR3 is 15 residues long. Germline assignment: CDR1 MNHEY and CDR2 SVGAGI. With V trimmed by 6 bases and J by 0 bases, 3 bases remained unmatched. CDR3 amino acids: CASRGLAPSTDTQYF. CDR3 nucleotide sequence: TGTGCCAGCAGGGGACTAGCGCCTAGCACAGATACGCAGTATTTT.

The chain couples TRBV9 to TRBJ2-7; weak D call: TRBD2 (7 bases). Germline V gene sequence: CDR1 SGDLS, CDR2 YYNGEE. The V and J ends lost 0 bases and 5 bases respectively, with 18 bases between them. This CDR3 is 16 amino acids long. DNA of the CDR3: TGTGCCAGCAGCGTAGACGGGGGGCGATTTAACCACGAGCAGTACTTC. This sequence encodes CASSVDGGRFNHEQYF.

The chain has TRBV5-1 and TRBJ1-6, with 8 nucleotides matching TRBD1. The junction had 9 bases not matched to a gene; V was cut back by 4 bases and J by 3 bases. The germline V gene has CDR1 SGHRS and CDR2 YFSETQ. This CDR3 has 17 residues. CDR3 loop: CASSLTTGGNYNSPLHF. In DNA, the CDR3 is TGCGCCAGCAGCCTAACCACAGGGGGAAACTATAATTCACCCCTCCACTTT.